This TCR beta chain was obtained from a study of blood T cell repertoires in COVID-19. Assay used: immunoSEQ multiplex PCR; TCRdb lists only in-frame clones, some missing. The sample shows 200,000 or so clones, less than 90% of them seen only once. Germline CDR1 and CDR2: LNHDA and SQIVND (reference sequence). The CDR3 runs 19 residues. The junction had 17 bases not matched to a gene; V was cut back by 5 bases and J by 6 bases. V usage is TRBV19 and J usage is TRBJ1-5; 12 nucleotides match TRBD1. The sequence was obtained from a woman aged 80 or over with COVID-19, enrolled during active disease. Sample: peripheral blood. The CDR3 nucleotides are TGTGCCAGTAGTTCCTCACCGGGACAGGGGGCGAGGAGCGGTCAGCCCCAGCATTTT. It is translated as CASSSSPGQGARSGQPQHF.